The rows below give T cell receptor beta chains drawn from one sample of a study of T-cell reconstitution after alpha-beta-depleted transplantation in children. TCRdb called the PCR reads again in MiXCR, with one record for every CDR3 protein. The sample lists 200,000 to 250,000 distinct CDR3 sequences, about 9.6% occurring once. Specimen: PBMCs from the stem cell graft donor, collected from the stem cell graft. Every receptor here comes from a human donor who donated a stem cell graft to a child with SCID. Each CDR3 is given without its conserved first and last residue. The order of the fields is D gene, V gene, CDR3 protein. A D gene is named only where the DNA matches it firmly.

d_call: NA
v_call: TRBV4-1
cdr3_aa: ASSLVGQGANYGYT

d_call: NA
v_call: TRBV20-1
cdr3_aa: SARAADKETQY

d_call: TRBD1
v_call: TRBV20-1
cdr3_aa: SATRQGETEAF

d_call: NA
v_call: TRBV9
cdr3_aa: ASSEHGRQGYNEQF

d_call: TRBD1
v_call: TRBV12-3/TRBV12-4
cdr3_aa: ASSVDRGHPYEQY

d_call: NA
v_call: TRBV20-1
cdr3_aa: SAPGTLNEKLF

d_call: TRBD1
v_call: TRBV12-3/TRBV12-4
cdr3_aa: ASTRDRPEGTEAF

d_call: NA
v_call: TRBV5-1
cdr3_aa: ASSLAWGHTDTQY

d_call: NA
v_call: TRBV24-1
cdr3_aa: ATRWAGTEAF

d_call: TRBD1
v_call: TRBV6-1
cdr3_aa: ASSPQGPDSPLH

d_call: NA
v_call: TRBV19
cdr3_aa: ASSSTGTFVREQF

d_call: NA
v_call: TRBV4-1
cdr3_aa: ASSQTSYSYEQY

d_call: NA
v_call: TRBV5-6
cdr3_aa: ASSLDRVTNSGNTIY

d_call: NA
v_call: TRBV12-3/TRBV12-4
cdr3_aa: ASSLGAGELF

d_call: NA
v_call: TRBV9
cdr3_aa: ASSVATRYNEQF

d_call: NA
v_call: TRBV20-1
cdr3_aa: SARVGTPSSYNEQF

d_call: NA
v_call: TRBV10-3
cdr3_aa: AISEQILGQTNTEAF

d_call: NA
v_call: TRBV27
cdr3_aa: ASSGGGFGGSIYGYT

d_call: NA
v_call: TRBV18
cdr3_aa: ASSPRQGLNYGYT

d_call: NA
v_call: TRBV9
cdr3_aa: ASSVGSGAPSYGYT

d_call: NA
v_call: TRBV13
cdr3_aa: ASSLGGGPQETQY

d_call: NA
v_call: TRBV18
cdr3_aa: ASSPFTSATPNYGYT

d_call: NA
v_call: TRBV7-3
cdr3_aa: ASSPPDTDTQY

d_call: NA
v_call: TRBV5-6
cdr3_aa: PSSLMQGMTNTEAF

d_call: TRBD2
v_call: TRBV18
cdr3_aa: ASSQGLAGGTDTQY

d_call: NA
v_call: TRBV30
cdr3_aa: AWANTIELF

d_call: NA
v_call: TRBV5-1
cdr3_aa: ASSLVAGTNTGELF

d_call: TRBD2
v_call: TRBV10-1
cdr3_aa: ASSDSSGGPGAQF

d_call: TRBD1
v_call: TRBV6-5
cdr3_aa: ASSYHSGQGEQF

d_call: NA
v_call: TRBV12-3/TRBV12-4
cdr3_aa: ASSFGLYNEQF

d_call: TRBD1
v_call: TRBV4-1
cdr3_aa: ASSQTQGQGAYGYT

d_call: TRBD1
v_call: TRBV7-9
cdr3_aa: ASSHLEGQGNEKLF

d_call: NA
v_call: TRBV7-2
cdr3_aa: ASSLEVGQQF

d_call: NA
v_call: TRBV6-2/TRBV6-3
cdr3_aa: ASIRVPQETQY

d_call: TRBD2
v_call: TRBV7-6
cdr3_aa: ASGSGLAGYNEQF

d_call: NA
v_call: TRBV12-3/TRBV12-4
cdr3_aa: ASSPQAREQY

d_call: NA
v_call: TRBV6-5
cdr3_aa: ASSYTGRTEAF

d_call: TRBD1
v_call: TRBV20-1
cdr3_aa: SARVTGGTEAF

d_call: NA
v_call: TRBV19
cdr3_aa: ASSLVSRTGELF

d_call: NA
v_call: TRBV12-3/TRBV12-4
cdr3_aa: ASSLVGLGANYGYT

d_call: TRBD1
v_call: TRBV7-9
cdr3_aa: VIEKQGFTEAF

d_call: NA
v_call: TRBV20-1
cdr3_aa: SARWEAGTEAF

d_call: NA
v_call: TRBV12-3/TRBV12-4
cdr3_aa: ASSLLSHSTDTQY

d_call: TRBD1
v_call: TRBV5-1
cdr3_aa: ASSWGDREADEQF

d_call: TRBD1
v_call: TRBV20-1
cdr3_aa: SARNRGSSPYEQY

d_call: TRBD1
v_call: TRBV20-1
cdr3_aa: SASPRQGGWETQY

d_call: NA
v_call: TRBV12-3/TRBV12-4
cdr3_aa: ASSLDGRSENTIY

d_call: NA
v_call: TRBV20-1
cdr3_aa: SASATAYEQY

d_call: NA
v_call: TRBV27
cdr3_aa: ASGWGLDYGYT

d_call: NA
v_call: TRBV7-3
cdr3_aa: ASSPVRGDTQY

d_call: NA
v_call: TRBV5-5
cdr3_aa: ASSVVGLGSYNEQF

d_call: NA
v_call: TRBV29-1
cdr3_aa: SVPDRGSYNEQF

d_call: TRBD1
v_call: TRBV18
cdr3_aa: ASSANQGAEETQY

d_call: NA
v_call: TRBV2
cdr3_aa: ASSGVALSTDTQY

d_call: NA
v_call: TRBV20-1
cdr3_aa: SASILSNQPQH

d_call: TRBD1
v_call: TRBV9
cdr3_aa: ASSVEQGRDTQY

d_call: NA
v_call: TRBV7-6
cdr3_aa: ASSLVTGGEAF

d_call: TRBD1
v_call: TRBV2
cdr3_aa: ASSQTGTGTYEQY

d_call: NA
v_call: TRBV7-9
cdr3_aa: ASSLATGTSGNTIY

d_call: NA
v_call: TRBV4-2
cdr3_aa: ASSPVGGASSYNSPLH